The clone carrying this T cell receptor beta chain was picked up one time. The time point here: inflamed ileum from the surgical specimen. Included were adult ileal or ileocolonic Crohn's patients indicated for ileocolonic resection. Trimming removed 3 bases at V and 0 bases at J, with 12 bases between. The V gene's germline CDR1 is LGHNA and CDR2 YSLEER. The CDR3 extends over 15 amino acids. The sample originates from a study of T cell repertoires in ileal Crohn's disease. Clones were read by immunoSEQ multiplex PCR, and TCRdb kept only the in-frame ones, dropping some. The sample carries around 9,800 clones, roughly 91% recorded once.

This TCR came from an adult with Crohn's disease. Source material: ileal tissue. J is TRBJ2-7 and V is TRBV4-3; D is uncertain. The CDR3 loop reads CASSQDKSVSYEQYF. In DNA form, the CDR3 reads TGCGCCAGCAGCCAGGATAAGTCGGTCTCCTACGAGCAGTACTTC.